Each of the 13 T cell receptor beta chains below was sequenced from the same sample in a study of T cell repertoires in cytomegalovirus infection. A single record per CDR3 protein comes from TCRdb applying MiXCR to the reads. Of hundreds of thousands of distinct CDR3 sequences listed, 25% to 30% are singletons. These TCRs' antigens remain unknown. Sequencing used cultured PBMCs, obtained from culture after CMV antigen stimulation. Receptor source: a human donor in good health (CMV status not recorded). Some clones in this sample may be carry-over from other donors' samples.

In its sample, this clonotype was seen many times. This sequence joins TRBV11-2 and TRBJ2-7; TRBD1 is a possible D gene (6 bases). V was shortened by 4 bases and J by 8 bases, with 30 bases between the two germline ends. Germline values: CDR1 SGHAT, CDR2 FQNNGV. The CDR3 consists of 18 residues. CDR3 region: CASSWLTGLNVRGTKQYF. The CDR3 region has the DNA TGTGCCAGCAGCTGGCTTACAGGGTTGAACGTACGGGGAACGAAGCAGTACTTC.

The chain carries TRBV5-1 and TRBJ1-1, with D hard to call. Trimming left V 3 bases short and J 0 bases short, with 12 bases between. The CDR3 spans 15 residues. Germline lookup yields CDR1 SGHRS and CDR2 YFSETQ. CDR3 bases: TGCGCCAGCAGCTCCAAACGGGAGATGAACACTGAAGCTTTCTTT. Amino acid sequence: CASSSKREMNTEAFF.

This clonotype came up a few times. The chain is built from TRBV7-2 and TRBJ2-5; D may correspond to TRBD1 or TRBD2 (5 bases each). Germline V gene lookup returns CDR1 SGHTA and CDR2 FQGNSA. The CDR3 is 16 residues long. V lost 6 bases and J 5 bases, leaving 22 bases between the germline ends. In nucleotides, the CDR3 is TGTGCCAGCAGTCGCAGCGGAGTAGGGGCAAGTGAGACCCAGTACTTC. Translating gives CASSRSGVGASETQYF.

The rearrangement links TRBV6-1 to TRBJ1-5; D unclear. Per germline, CDR1 MNHNS and CDR2 SASEGT. V lost 7 bases to trimming and J lost 6 bases, with 10 bases between them. The CDR3 totals 12 residues. CDR3 coding DNA: TGTGCCAGCAAAGGGCTCGGTCAGCCCCAGCATTTT. Translating it yields CASKGLGQPQHF.

In this sample, this clonotype turned up a few times. The chain couples TRBV3-1 to TRBJ2-1; D unresolved. Looked up from germline, CDR1 is LGHDT and CDR2 is YNNKEL (reference sequence). V shed 2 bases and J shed 7 bases, with 15 bases lying between them. The CDR3 has 15 amino acids. CDR3 DNA: TGTGCCAGCAGCCAAACGACTGTGGGAATAAATGAGCAGTTCTTC. Translation: CASSQTTVGINEQFF.

This clonotype was counted a few times. The J gene is TRBJ1-3, the V gene TRBV7-2; 8 bases are a match to TRBD1. The CDR3 loop spans 14 amino acids. CDR1 SGHTA and CDR2 FQGNSA come from the germline V gene. J lost 6 bases, V lost 5 bases, and 6 bases had no gene match. CDR3 DNA: TGTGCCAGCAGCAACCGGGACAGGTTAAACACCATATATTTT. This encodes CASSNRDRLNTIYF.

This clonotype appeared many times. This chain joins TRBV7-9 and TRBJ1-1; TRBD1 is a possible D gene (5 bases). The CDR3 totals 13 residues. CDR1 is SEHNR and CDR2 is FQNEAQ in the germline V gene (reference sequence). V was trimmed by 5 bases and J by 4 bases, leaving 11 bases between them. CDR3 nucleotide sequence: TGTGCCAGCAGCGGAGGACAAACCACTGAAGCTTTCTTT. Translation: CASSGGQTTEAFF.

V gene TRBV6-4 combines with J gene TRBJ2-7, with D perhaps matching TRBD1 (6 bases). Trimming removed 8 bases at V and 0 bases at J, with 11 bases between. Germline CDR1 MRHNA, CDR2 SNTAGT. This CDR3 is built from 13 residues. The chain's CDR3 is CASRRGFSYEQYF. The CDR3 nucleotides read TGTGCCAGCCGCAGGGGTTTCTCCTACGAGCAGTACTTC.

This clonotype was counted between two and nine times. This chain joins TRBV5-5 and TRBJ1-2, with D unclear. The CDR3 is 13 residues long. In germline, CDR1 is SGHKS, CDR2 YYEKEE (reference sequence). The V end was cut by 3 bases, the J end by 4 bases, with 10 bases between. CDR3 protein: CASSSNTLYGYTF. The CDR3 DNA reads TGTGCCAGCAGCTCCAACACTCTCTATGGCTACACCTTC. Combining the CDR3 with reference TRBV5-5 and TRBJ1-2 gives the whole variable domain DAGVTQSPTHLIKTRGQQVTLRCSPISGHKSVSWYQQVLGQGPQFIFQYYEKEERGRGNFPDRFSARQFPNYSSELNVNALLLGDSALYLCASSSNTLYGYTFGSGTRLTVV.

This clonotype was counted only a few times. This sequence joins TRBV20-1 and TRBJ2-3; 8 bases map to TRBD1. CDR1 is DFQATT, CDR2 SNEGSKA, per germline (reference sequence). The V and J ends lost 4 bases and 3 bases, in that order; junction bases with no gene match: 9. The CDR3 length is 15 residues. CDR3 in amino acids: CSANKGQGATDTQYF. The CDR3, as DNA: TGCAGTGCTAATAAGGGGCAGGGGGCGACAGATACGCAGTATTTT.

This rearrangement joins TRBV2 to TRBJ2-3; 13 bases map to TRBD2. The CDR3 contains 16 residues. Germline V gene lookup returns CDR1 SNHLY and CDR2 FYNNEI. V lost 5 bases, J lost 1 base, and 3 bases stayed unmatched. CDR3 coding DNA: TGTGCCAGCAGTTACGGACTAGCGGGGGGCACAGATACGCAGTATTTT. Protein product: CASSYGLAGGTDTQYF.

This clonotype was observed many times. This sequence joins TRBV4-1 and TRBJ1-6; 8 positions match TRBD1. V was pared by 3 bases and J by 6 bases, with 7 bases of the junction left unmatched. The CDR3 extends over 16 amino acids. Germline loops: CDR1 MGHRA, CDR2 YSYEKL. The CDR3 nucleotides are TGCGCCAGCAGCCACGGACAGGGTATGGGTAATTCACCCCTCCACTTT. This sequence encodes CASSHGQGMGNSPLHF.

This clonotype was observed a few times. The chain links TRBV27 to TRBJ1-6, with D maybe TRBD1 (5 bases). Germline CDR1 MNHEY, CDR2 SMNVEV (reference sequence). Trimming cost V 3 bases and J 6 bases, with 27 bases left between them. The CDR3 contains 20 residues. For the CDR3, the DNA is TGTGCCAGCAGTTTCCGGCTCCTCTTCCGGGACGCTAACCTTAATTCACCCCTCCACTTT. Translation gives CASSFRLLFRDANLNSPLHF.